The rows below give T cell receptor beta chains drawn from one sample of a study of shared clonotypes between healthy human individuals. TCRdb keeps only in-frame clones here, not all; method: immunoSEQ multiplex PCR. The table has around 1,100,000 clones, approximately 75% seen once. The specimen sequenced was memory CD4+ T cells from PBMCs. Receptors were obtained from a man younger than 35 in good health. Some clones in this sample may be carry-over from other donors' samples. Each CDR3 is given with its conserved first and last residue. D genes are given only for firm matches. The size field is filled for only some rows; it gives once, few, many or a size class.

J | size | D | V | CDR3 | DNA
TRBJ2-1 | few | TRBD2 | TRBV5-1 | CASSLEGTSYNEQFF | TGCGCCAGCAGCTTGGAAGGGACTAGCTACAATGAGCAGTTCTTC
TRBJ1-2 | . | . | TRBV2 | CASPRGRSYSGYTF | TGTGCCAGCCCGCGTGGCAGGAGTTACTCTGGCTACACCTTC
TRBJ1-2 | once | TRBD1 | TRBV12-5 | CASGLATGEDYGYTF | TGTGCTAGTGGTTTGGCGACAGGGGAGGACTATGGCTACACCTTC
TRBJ2-7 | . | TRBD2 | TRBV6-1 | CASSGGGSLSYEQYF | TGTGCCAGCAGTGGGGGGGGGTCGTTATCCTACGAGCAGTACTTC
TRBJ2-3 | . | . | TRBV4-3 | CASSQERLDLGTDTQYF | TGCGCCAGCAGCCAAGAGCGACTAGATTTGGGCACAGATACGCAGTATTTT
TRBJ1-1 | . | . | TRBV5-1 | CASSLDVRVFSEAFF | TGCGCCAGCAGCTTGGATGTCAGGGTTTTTTCTGAAGCTTTCTTT
TRBJ1-2 | . | . | TRBV6-5 | CASSRSQGNYGYTF | TGTGCCAGCAGTCGAAGCCAGGGGAACTATGGCTACACCTTC
TRBJ2-7 | . | . | TRBV5-1 | CASSYGSSYEQYF | TGCGCCAGCAGCTATGGGAGTTCCTACGAGCAGTACTTC
TRBJ1-2 | few | . | TRBV7-9 | CASSKVVGAPFLHGYTF | TGTGCCAGCAGCAAAGTGGTGGGGGCTCCTTTTCTTCATGGCTACACCTTC
TRBJ2-7 | . | . | TRBV15 | CATSRDRARGVEQYF | TGTGCCACCAGCAGAGACAGGGCGAGGGGTGTCGAGCAGTACTTC
TRBJ1-2 | . | TRBD1 | TRBV27 | CASSLSTGDYGYTF | TGTGCCAGCAGTTTATCGACAGGGGACTATGGCTACACCTTC
TRBJ2-5 | . | TRBD1 | TRBV5-6 | CASSQEGQGYSETQYF | TGTGCCAGCAGCCAGGAGGGACAGGGGTATTCAGAGACCCAGTACTTC
TRBJ2-1 | . | . | TRBV7-9 | CASSQFDSGEQFF | TGTGCCAGCAGCCAATTCGACAGCGGAGAGCAGTTCTTC
TRBJ2-7 | . | TRBD2 | TRBV7-6 | CASSLVGGRGYEQYF | TGTGCCAGCAGCTTAGTGGGCGGGAGAGGCTACGAGCAGTACTTC
TRBJ2-2 | . | . | TRBV7-3 | CASSLMGSQPGELFF | TGTGCCAGCAGCTTGATGGGGAGCCAACCAGGGGAGCTGTTTTTT
TRBJ2-7 | . | . | TRBV18 | CASSPSGSSYEQYF | TGTGCCAGCTCACCTTCGGGTAGCTCCTACGAGCAGTACTTC
TRBJ1-1 | . | . | TRBV10-3 | CATAENMNTEAFF | TGTGCCACCGCAGAGAACATGAACACTGAAGCTTTCTTT
TRBJ2-5 | . | TRBD1 | TRBV11-3 | CASSSTGTGTETQYF | TGTGCCAGCAGCTCAACCGGGACAGGGACGGAGACCCAGTACTTC
TRBJ2-7 | few | . | TRBV30 | CAWSGNYEQYF | TGTGCCTGGAGTGGAAATTACGAGCAGTACTTC
TRBJ2-1 | . | TRBD2 | TRBV9 | CASSPRSAREGNEQFF | TGTGCCAGCAGCCCCCGCTCAGCGCGGGAGGGGAATGAGCAGTTCTTC
TRBJ2-2 | many | TRBD1 | TRBV28 | CASSPQPGQGARTGELFF | TGTGCCAGCAGTCCGCAACCGGGACAGGGGGCGCGCACCGGGGAGCTGTTTTTT
TRBJ2-1 | . | . | TRBV7-8 | CASTPREEQFF | TGTGCCAGCACCCCGCGGGAAGAGCAGTTCTTC
TRBJ2-5 | . | TRBD2 | TRBV5-1 | CASSLGLAGGETQYF | TGCGCCAGCAGCCTCGGACTAGCGGGGGGTGAGACCCAGTACTTC
TRBJ1-4 | . | . | TRBV30 | CAWSVAATGEKLFF | TGTGCCTGGAGTGTAGCCGCGACGGGTGAAAAACTGTTTTTT
TRBJ2-1 | . | . | TRBV28 | CASSPLREQFF | TGTGCCAGCAGTCCCCTACGAGAGCAGTTCTTC
TRBJ1-2 | . | TRBD1 | TRBV6-1 | CATGTGGSWDYGYTF | TGTGCCACCGGGACAGGGGGCTCTTGGGACTATGGCTACACCTTC
TRBJ1-2 | once | . | TRBV7-8 | CASSLSASRSYGYTF | TGTGCCAGCAGCTTATCTGCGTCCCGAAGCTATGGCTACACCTTC
TRBJ2-2 | . | . | TRBV9 | CASSSKENGELFF | TGTGCCAGCAGCTCCAAGGAAAACGGGGAGCTGTTTTTT
TRBJ2-7 | . | . | TRBV12-2 | CASRIPTFLGEQYF | TGTGCAAGTCGCATCCCGACTTTCCTTGGCGAGCAGTACTTC
TRBJ2-1 | . | TRBD2 | TRBV28 | CASSRLAGGGEQFF | TGTGCCAGCAGTCGACTAGCGGGAGGAGGTGAGCAGTTCTTC
TRBJ2-1 | . | TRBD2 | TRBV10-3 | CAISEFRTSGSSSYNEQFF | TGTGCCATCAGTGAGTTCAGGACTAGCGGATCCAGCTCCTACAATGAGCAGTTCTTC
TRBJ1-5 | . | TRBD1 | TRBV28 | CASSPGFNRGNQPQHF | TGTGCCAGCAGTCCCGGTTTTAACAGGGGGAATCAGCCCCAGCATTTT
TRBJ1-1 | few | . | TRBV27 | CASSRRGSEAFF | TGTGCCAGCAGCCGCCGGGGCAGCGAAGCTTTCTTT